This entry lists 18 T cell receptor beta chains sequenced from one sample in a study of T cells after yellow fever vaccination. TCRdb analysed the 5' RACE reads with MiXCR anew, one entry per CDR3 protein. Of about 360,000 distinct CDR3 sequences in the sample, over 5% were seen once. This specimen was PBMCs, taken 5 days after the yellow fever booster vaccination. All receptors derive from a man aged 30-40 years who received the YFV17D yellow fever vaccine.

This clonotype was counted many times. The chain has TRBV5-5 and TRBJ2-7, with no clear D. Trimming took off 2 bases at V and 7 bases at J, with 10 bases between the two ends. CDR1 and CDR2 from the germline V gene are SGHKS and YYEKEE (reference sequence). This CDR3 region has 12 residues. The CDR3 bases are TGTGCCAGCAGCTTTGTTCAAGAAGAGCAGTACTTC. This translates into CASSFVQEEQYF.

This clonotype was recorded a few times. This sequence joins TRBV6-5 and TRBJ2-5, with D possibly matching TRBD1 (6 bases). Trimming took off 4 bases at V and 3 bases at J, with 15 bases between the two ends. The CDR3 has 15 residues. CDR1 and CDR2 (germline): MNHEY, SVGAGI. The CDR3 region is CASSSLTEGEETQYF. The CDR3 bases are TGTGCCAGCAGTTCCCTGACAGAGGGGGAAGAGACCCAGTACTTC.

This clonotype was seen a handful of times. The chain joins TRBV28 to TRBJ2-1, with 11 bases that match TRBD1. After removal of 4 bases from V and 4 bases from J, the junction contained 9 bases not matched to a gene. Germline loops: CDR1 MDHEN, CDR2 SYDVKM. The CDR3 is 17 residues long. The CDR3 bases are TGTGCCAGCAGTTCACCGGGCGGACAGGGGGCGTACAATGAGCAGTTCTTC. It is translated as CASSSPGGQGAYNEQFF.

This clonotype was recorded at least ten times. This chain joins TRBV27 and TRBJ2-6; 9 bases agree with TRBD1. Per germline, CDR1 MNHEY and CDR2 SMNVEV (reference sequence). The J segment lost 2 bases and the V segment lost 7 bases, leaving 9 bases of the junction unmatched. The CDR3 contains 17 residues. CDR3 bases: TGTGCCAGCACGACCGGGACAGGGTTAACTGGGGCCAACGTCCTGACTTTC. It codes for CASTTGTGLTGANVLTF.

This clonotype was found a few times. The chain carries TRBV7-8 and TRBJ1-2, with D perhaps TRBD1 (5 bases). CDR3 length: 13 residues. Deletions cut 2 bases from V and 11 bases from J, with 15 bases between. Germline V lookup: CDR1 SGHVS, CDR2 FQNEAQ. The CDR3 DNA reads TGTGCCAGCAGCTTAAGGGACGGTCACCTATACACCTTC. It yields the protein CASSLRDGHLYTF.

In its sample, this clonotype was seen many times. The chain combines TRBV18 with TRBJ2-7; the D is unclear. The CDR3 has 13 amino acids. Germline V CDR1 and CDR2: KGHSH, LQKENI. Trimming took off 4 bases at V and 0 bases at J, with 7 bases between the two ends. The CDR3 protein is CASSHESSYEQYF. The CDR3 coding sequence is TGTGCCAGCTCACATGAGAGCTCCTACGAGCAGTACTTC.

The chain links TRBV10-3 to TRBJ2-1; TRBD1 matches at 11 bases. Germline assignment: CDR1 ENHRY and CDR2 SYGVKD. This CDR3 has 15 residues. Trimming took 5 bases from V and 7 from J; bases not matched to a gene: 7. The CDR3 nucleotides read TGTGCCATCAGTTACGGACAGGGGGCGAGGAATGAGCAGTTCTTC. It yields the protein CAISYGQGARNEQFF.

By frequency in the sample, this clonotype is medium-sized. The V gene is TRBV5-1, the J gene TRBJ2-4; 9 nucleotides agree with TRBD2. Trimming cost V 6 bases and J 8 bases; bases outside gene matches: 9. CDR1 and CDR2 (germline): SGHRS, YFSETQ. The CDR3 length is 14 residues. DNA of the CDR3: TGCGCCAGCAAGGGTAGCGGGAGACGGGACATTCAGTACTTC. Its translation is CASKGSGRRDIQYF.

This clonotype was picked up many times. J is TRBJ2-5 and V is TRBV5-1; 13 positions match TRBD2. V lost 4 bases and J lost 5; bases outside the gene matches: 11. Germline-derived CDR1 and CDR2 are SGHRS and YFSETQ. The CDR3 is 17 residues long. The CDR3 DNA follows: TGCGCCAGCAGCCTTCGGACTAGCGGGAGTTTTGCGGAGACCCAGTACTTC. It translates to CASSLRTSGSFAETQYF.

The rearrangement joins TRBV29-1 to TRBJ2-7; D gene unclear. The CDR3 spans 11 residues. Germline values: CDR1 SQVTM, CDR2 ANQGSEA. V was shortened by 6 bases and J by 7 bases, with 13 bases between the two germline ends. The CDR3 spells CSVDTNREQYF. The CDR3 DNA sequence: TGCAGCGTGGATACTAATCGGGAGCAGTACTTC.

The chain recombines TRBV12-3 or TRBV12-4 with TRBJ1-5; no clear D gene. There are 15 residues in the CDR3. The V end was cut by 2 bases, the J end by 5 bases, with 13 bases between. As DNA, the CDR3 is TGTGCCAGCAGTTTACGGCCGTGGGGTGATCAGCCCCAGCATTTT. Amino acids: CASSLRPWGDQPQHF.

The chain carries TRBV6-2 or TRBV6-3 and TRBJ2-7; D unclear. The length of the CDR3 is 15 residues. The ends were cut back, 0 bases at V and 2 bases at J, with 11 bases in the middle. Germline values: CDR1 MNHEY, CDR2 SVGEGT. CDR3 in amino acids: CASSYSMESAYEQYF. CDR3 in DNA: TGTGCCAGCAGTTACTCGATGGAATCGGCCTACGAGCAGTACTTC.

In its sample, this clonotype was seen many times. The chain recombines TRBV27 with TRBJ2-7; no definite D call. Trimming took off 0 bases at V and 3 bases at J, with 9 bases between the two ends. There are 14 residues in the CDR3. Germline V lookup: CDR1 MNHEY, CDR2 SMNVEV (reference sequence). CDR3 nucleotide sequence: TGTGCCAGCAGTTTATCCGCAGTAAACTACGAGCAGTACTTC. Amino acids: CASSLSAVNYEQYF.

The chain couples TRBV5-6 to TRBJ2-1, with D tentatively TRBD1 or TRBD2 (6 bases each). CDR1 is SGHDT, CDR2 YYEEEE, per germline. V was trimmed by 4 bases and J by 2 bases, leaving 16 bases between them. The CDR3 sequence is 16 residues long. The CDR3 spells CASSPAWGAPYNEQFF. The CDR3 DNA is TGTGCCAGCAGCCCCGCCTGGGGGGCCCCCTACAATGAGCAGTTCTTC. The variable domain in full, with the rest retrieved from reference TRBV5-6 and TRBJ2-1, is DAGVTQSPTHLIKTRGQQVTLRCSPKSGHDTVSWYQQALGQGPQFIFQYYEEEERQRGNFPDRFSGHQFPNYSSELNVNALLLGDSALYLCASSPAWGAPYNEQFFGPGTRLTVL.

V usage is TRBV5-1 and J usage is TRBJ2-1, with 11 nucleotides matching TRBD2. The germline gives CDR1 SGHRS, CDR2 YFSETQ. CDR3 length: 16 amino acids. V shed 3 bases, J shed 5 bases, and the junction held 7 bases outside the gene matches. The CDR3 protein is CASSSYGTSGNNEQFF. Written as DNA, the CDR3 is TGCGCCAGCAGCTCCTACGGGACTAGCGGTAACAATGAGCAGTTCTTC.

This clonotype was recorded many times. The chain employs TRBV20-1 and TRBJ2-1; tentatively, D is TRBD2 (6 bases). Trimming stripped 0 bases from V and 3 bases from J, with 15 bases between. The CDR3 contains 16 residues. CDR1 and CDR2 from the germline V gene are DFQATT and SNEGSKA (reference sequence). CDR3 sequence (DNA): TGCAGTGCTAGAGACGCCGGGACTGGTTACTACAATGAGCAGTTCTTC. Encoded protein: CSARDAGTGYYNEQFF.

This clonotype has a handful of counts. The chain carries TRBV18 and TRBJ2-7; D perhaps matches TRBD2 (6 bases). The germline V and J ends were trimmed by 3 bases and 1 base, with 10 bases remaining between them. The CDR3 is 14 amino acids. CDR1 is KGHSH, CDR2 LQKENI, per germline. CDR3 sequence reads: CASSPSSESYEQYF. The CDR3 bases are TGTGCCAGCTCACCCTCTAGCGAGTCCTACGAGCAGTACTTC.

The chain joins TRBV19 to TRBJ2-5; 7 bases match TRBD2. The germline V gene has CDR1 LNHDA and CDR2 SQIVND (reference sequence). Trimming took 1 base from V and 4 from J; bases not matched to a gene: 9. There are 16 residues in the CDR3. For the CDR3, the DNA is TGTGCCAGTAGTATAGGGGCTAGCGGAGTAGGAGAGACCCAGTACTTC. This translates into CASSIGASGVGETQYF.